The TCR beta chain described here comes from a study of shared clonotypes between healthy human individuals. Method: immunoSEQ multiplex PCR; TCRdb's copy keeps in-frame clones and lacks some. The table has roughly 2.4 million clones, approximately 96% seen once. Of note for this clone: Additional DNA sequences in this sample encode the identical CDR3.

Trimming shortened V by 5 bases and J by 2 bases, and 6 bases separated the two germline ends. The CDR3 totals 12 residues. Germline V gene sequence: CDR1 MNHEY, CDR2 SVGAGI. The receptor was derived from a man aged 18 to 29 in good health. The rearrangement links TRBV6-5 to TRBJ2-5; tentative D call: TRBD2 (5 bases). The sample was naive CD4+ T cells sorted from blood. Described subset: CD45RA+ positively selected. The DNA for the CDR3 is TGTGCCAGCAGTCGCGGGCAAGAGACCCAGTACTTC. Encoded protein: CASSRGQETQYF.